A single sample gave rise to the 2 T cell receptor beta chains below, sequenced in a study of cytomegalovirus exposure and HLA in healthy donors. PCR primers comprised 60 Vbeta and 13 Jbeta primers. Sequenced by immunoSEQ multiplex PCR; TCRdb stores in-frame clones only, minus some. The table lists roughly 100,000 clones, approximately 81% of them singletons. The sequencing sample was made of PBMCs. The receptors originated from a young man in good health and CMV-seronegative.

This chain connects TRBV2 to TRBJ2-7; 7 bases align to TRBD2. J lost 3 bases, V lost 6 bases, and 5 bases had no gene match. The CDR3 is made up of 13 amino acids. Germline-derived CDR1 and CDR2 are SNHLY and FYNNEI. The CDR3 sequence: CASSKRGLYEQYF. CDR3 DNA sequence: TGTGCCAGCAGCAAGCGGGGCCTCTACGAGCAGTACTTC.

V gene TRBV6-5 combines with J gene TRBJ2-7; 8 bases are a match to TRBD2. The CDR3 covers 15 residues. Germline-derived CDR1 and CDR2 are MNHEY and SVGAGI. V was pared by 0 bases and J by 7 bases, with 8 bases of the junction left unmatched. The DNA of the CDR3 is TGTGCCAGCAGTTACTCTCCCGGGGGGGTAGGGGAGCAGTACTTC. This sequence encodes CASSYSPGGVGEQYF.